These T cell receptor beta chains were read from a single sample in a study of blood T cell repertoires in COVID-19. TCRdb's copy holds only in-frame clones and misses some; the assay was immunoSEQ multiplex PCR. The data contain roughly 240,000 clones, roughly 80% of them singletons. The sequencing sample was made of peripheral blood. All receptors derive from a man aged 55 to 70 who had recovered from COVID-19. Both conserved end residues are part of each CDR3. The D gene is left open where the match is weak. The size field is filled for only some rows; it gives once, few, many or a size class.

CASSYGQGAWETQYF	TGTGCCAGCAGCTACGGACAGGGGGCTTGGGAGACCCAGTACTTC	TRBV7-6	TRBD1	TRBJ2-5	once
CASTPAGNTEAFF	TGTGCCAGCACCCCGGCGGGCAACACTGAAGCTTTCTTT	TRBV5-4	-	TRBJ1-1	-
CASSPAGPGETQYF	TGTGCCAGCTCACCAGCAGGGCCAGGGGAGACCCAGTACTTC	TRBV18	-	TRBJ2-5	once
CASSPAGTGALTVQFF	TGTGCCAGCTCACCGGCCGGGACAGGCGCCCTTACTGTGCAGTTCTTC	TRBV18	TRBD1	TRBJ2-1	-
CASDSLRGNTEAFF	TGTGCCAGTGACAGTTTAAGGGGGAACACTGAAGCTTTCTTT	TRBV19	-	TRBJ1-1	few
CASSRGDSYEQYF	TGTGCCAGCAGCCGGGGGGACTCCTACGAGCAGTACTTC	TRBV3-1/TRBV3-2	-	TRBJ2-7	-
CASSQRLAGPGSGELFF	TGTGCCAGCAGCCAGAGACTAGCGGGGCCCGGGTCCGGGGAGCTGTTTTTT	TRBV3-1/TRBV3-2	TRBD2	TRBJ2-2	-
CASSPSTTGVGEQYF	TGTGCCAGCAGTCCGTCTACGACAGGGGTAGGCGAGCAGTACTTC	TRBV6-5	TRBD1	TRBJ2-7	-
CASSPGKSGYTF	TGTGCCAGCAGTCCGGGGAAAAGCGGCTACACCTTC	TRBV25-1	-	TRBJ1-2	-
CASSVRGLGEQYF	TGTGCCAGCAGCGTCAGGGGGCTGGGGGAGCAGTACTTC	TRBV7-8	TRBD1	TRBJ2-7	few
CASSLSQDWHGYTF	TGTGCCAGCAGCTTATCACAGGATTGGCATGGCTACACCTTC	TRBV11-2	-	TRBJ1-2	once
CASSLVGTGGDTQYF	TGCGCCAGCAGCTTGGTCGGGACAGGGGGCGATACGCAGTATTTT	TRBV5-1	TRBD1	TRBJ2-3	-
CASSFSFSGGASNTQYF	TGTGCCAGCAGCTTCTCTTTTAGCGGGGGGGCATCGAATACGCAGTATTTT	TRBV27	TRBD2	TRBJ2-3	-
CASSSKGSSETQYF	TGTGCCAGCAGCTCGAAGGGGTCTTCGGAGACCCAGTACTTC	TRBV7-8	-	TRBJ2-5	-
CASTRPETGGAYGYTF	TGTGCCAGCACTCGGCCTGAAACAGGGGGCGCCTATGGCTACACCTTC	TRBV28	TRBD1	TRBJ1-2	-
CASSHSGTRSGNTIYF	TGTGCCAGCAGCCATTCCGGGACACGGAGTGGAAACACCATATATTTT	TRBV5-4	-	TRBJ1-3	-
CASSRGLAEYNEQFF	TGCGCCAGCAGCAGGGGACTAGCGGAGTACAATGAGCAGTTCTTC	TRBV5-1	TRBD2	TRBJ2-1	-
CASNSRSSGNTIYF	TGTGCCAGCAATAGTCGGAGCTCTGGAAACACCATATATTTT	TRBV6-6	-	TRBJ1-3	-
CASSQAGSYEQYF	TGTGCCAGCAGCCAAGCGGGAAGCTACGAGCAGTACTTC	TRBV4-2	-	TRBJ2-7	-
CSASPPGRGLSSTDTQYF	TGCAGTGCTAGTCCCCCGGGTAGGGGACTCTCTAGCACAGATACGCAGTATTTT	TRBV20-1	-	TRBJ2-3	-
CASSVRGAGEKLFF	TGTGCCAGCTCTGTCCGGGGGGCAGGGGAAAAACTGTTTTTT	TRBV27	-	TRBJ1-4	-
CASSHFGTGWGQETQYF	TGCGCCAGCAGCCATTTCGGGACAGGGTGGGGACAAGAGACCCAGTACTTC	TRBV5-1	TRBD1	TRBJ2-5	-
CASNPGTGGYTF	TGTGCCAGCAACCCCGGGACAGGCGGCTACACCTTC	TRBV6-5	TRBD1	TRBJ1-2	-
CSGDRAGTGELFF	TGCAGCGGTGACAGGGCAGGAACCGGGGAGCTGTTTTTT	TRBV29-1	TRBD1	TRBJ2-2	-
CASSYPGLGPDNEQFF	TGTGCCAGCAGTTACCCAGGGTTAGGCCCCGACAATGAGCAGTTCTTC	TRBV6-5	-	TRBJ2-1	-
CAWSVPRGYTEAFF	TGTGCCTGGAGTGTACCCCGGGGGTACACTGAAGCTTTCTTT	TRBV30	-	TRBJ1-1	-
CATSDFRASGARYNEQFF	TGTGCCACCAGTGATTTCAGGGCTAGCGGGGCGCGCTACAATGAGCAGTTCTTC	TRBV24-1	TRBD2	TRBJ2-1	-
CASSQELPSPGNTIYF	TGTGCCAGCAGCCAAGAACTTCCGAGTCCTGGAAACACCATATATTTT	TRBV14	-	TRBJ1-3	-
CASSGWGQQETQYF	TGTGCCAGCAGCGGCTGGGGACAGCAAGAGACCCAGTACTTC	TRBV5-6	TRBD1	TRBJ2-5	once
CASSQDGAGGTGELFF	TGTGCCAGCAGCCAAGATGGGGCAGGGGGCACCGGGGAGCTGTTTTTT	TRBV3-1/TRBV3-2	TRBD1	TRBJ2-2	once
CASSSGLTGELFF	TGTGCCAGCAGTAGCGGACTCACCGGGGAGCTGTTTTTT	TRBV2	-	TRBJ2-2	few
CAISDRGSAGELFF	TGTGCCATCAGTGACAGGGGTTCAGCCGGGGAGCTGTTTTTT	TRBV10-3	-	TRBJ2-2	-
CASSLDGGGGEQYF	TGCGCCAGCAGCTTGGATGGGGGAGGCGGGGAGCAGTACTTC	TRBV5-1	-	TRBJ2-7	-
CASSLGPSGFRQETQYF	TGCGCCAGCAGCTTGGGGCCTAGCGGCTTCCGCCAAGAGACCCAGTACTTC	TRBV5-1	TRBD2	TRBJ2-5	-
CASSILQASGNYGYTF	TGTGCCAGTAGTATTCTACAGGCCTCTGGGAACTATGGCTACACCTTC	TRBV19	-	TRBJ1-2	-
CASSKDLGTGWNEQFF	TGTGCCAGCAGCAAAGACTTAGGGACAGGGTGGAATGAGCAGTTCTTC	TRBV21-1	-	TRBJ2-1	once
CASSSSGTAYEQYF	TGTGCCAGCAGCTCTAGCGGGACGGCGTACGAGCAGTACTTC	TRBV6-5	TRBD2	TRBJ2-7	-
CASSLMGGLSGGTDTQYF	TGCGCCAGCAGCTTGATGGGAGGGCTTAGCGGGGGAACAGATACGCAGTATTTT	TRBV5-1	TRBD2	TRBJ2-3	few
CSVPGQYGGYTF	TGCAGCGTTCCCGGCCAGTACGGGGGCTACACCTTC	TRBV29-1	-	TRBJ1-2	-
CASSRDRLNSPLHF	TGTGCCAGCAGCCGAGACAGATTAAATTCACCCCTCCACTTT	TRBV3-1/TRBV3-2	-	TRBJ1-6	few
CATSDPKGTNYEQYF	TGTGCCACCAGTGATCCGAAAGGGACAAACTACGAGCAGTACTTC	TRBV24-1	-	TRBJ2-7	-
CASSEVGEGNTEAFF	TGTGCCAGCAGTGAGGTAGGGGAAGGGAACACTGAAGCTTTCTTT	TRBV25-1	-	TRBJ1-1	few
CASSVSGGATDTQYF	TGTGCCAGCAGCGTAAGCGGGGGGGCGACAGATACGCAGTATTTT	TRBV9	TRBD2	TRBJ2-3	-
CASSTGLAYEQYF	TGTGCCAGCAGTACGGGACTAGCCTACGAGCAGTACTTC	TRBV6-5	TRBD2	TRBJ2-7	-
CASSLPPRTGRWGPKNIQYF	TGTGCCAGCAGTTTACCCCCCCGGACAGGTAGATGGGGACCCAAAAACATTCAGTACTTC	TRBV27	TRBD1	TRBJ2-4	-
CASSEAAYTDTQYF	TGTGCCAGCAGTGAAGCGGCTTACACAGATACGCAGTATTTT	TRBV6-1	-	TRBJ2-3	few
CASSDSGGSGANVLTF	TGTGCCAGCAGTGACTCGGGGGGCTCTGGGGCCAACGTCCTGACTTTC	TRBV6-4	-	TRBJ2-6	-
CASSLDGGEQFF	TGCGCCAGCAGCTTGGACGGGGGTGAGCAGTTCTTC	TRBV5-1	-	TRBJ2-1	-
CASSSRDRGNPLYGYTF	TGTGCCAGCAGTTCCCGGGACAGGGGGAACCCCCTCTATGGCTACACCTTC	TRBV28	TRBD1	TRBJ1-2	many
CASSGAPVVGYTF	TGTGCCAGCAGTGGGGCCCCCGTAGTAGGCTACACCTTC	TRBV28	-	TRBJ1-2	-
CASSYYGGTETQYF	TGTGCCAGCAGTTACTACGGGGGGACGGAGACCCAGTACTTC	TRBV6-5	TRBD2	TRBJ2-5	-
CASSPSGGRAGETQYF	TGTGCCAGCTCACCCTCCGGGGGGAGGGCCGGTGAGACCCAGTACTTC	TRBV18	TRBD2	TRBJ2-5	-